Sequencing of this T cell receptor beta chain was carried out in a study of CXCR3-negative and CXCR3-positive naive CD8 T cells. The germline gives CDR1 SGHAT, CDR2 FQNNGV. The CDR3 runs 17 residues. Each TRB cDNA library was prepared by 5' RACE (with UMI labels). TCRdb re-called the 5' RACE reads and shows each CDR3 protein once, DNA omitted. The sample data list 100,000 to 150,000 distinct CDR3 sequences. The TCR originated in a human donor in good health. Some clones in this sample may be carry-over from other donors' samples. The chain recombines TRBV11-2 with TRBJ2-1; TCRdb's assignment of TRBD2 cannot be checked, as there is no DNA. Sequenced input: naive CXCR3- CD8+ T cells from blood. Subset given: CD45RO-CCR7+CD27+CD95- naive CD8+ T cells lacking CXCR3 (TNR3-). Here the CDR3 reads CASSLSGEREVREEQFF.